The 9 T cell receptor beta chains below all came from one sample that was sequenced in a study of shared clonotypes between healthy human individuals. CD45RO-negative CD8 cells positively selected for CCR7 made up the naive population, which excluded terminally differentiated effector memory CD45RA+ cells. TCRdb's table, derived via immunoSEQ multiplex PCR, lists solely in-frame clones and lacks some. The table lists about 2.1 million clones, roughly 95% of them singletons, with under 2% in the top ten. The sequenced sample consisted of naive CD8+ T cells from PBMCs. The source is a young man in good health. Some clones in this sample may be carry-over from other donors' samples.

V and J are TRBV13 and TRBJ1-1, with D hard to call. V gave up 2 bases and J gave up 1 base, with 2 bases separating them. Germline CDR1 reads PRHDT; CDR2 reads FYEKMQ (reference sequence). The CDR3 is 12 amino acids. The CDR3 region has the DNA TGTGCCAGCAGCTTATCGAACACTGAAGCTTTCTTT. Translating gives CASSLSNTEAFF.

The rearrangement uses TRBV7-9 and TRBJ2-5; D is undetermined. V dropped 1 base and J dropped 1 base, with 10 bases sitting between them. The CDR3 length is 15 residues. CDR1 SEHNR and CDR2 FQNEAQ come from the germline V gene (reference sequence). In DNA form, the CDR3 reads TGTGCCAGCAGCTTAGTGTTCGGACCCCAAGAGACCCAGTACTTC. This gives the protein CASSLVFGPQETQYF.

The V call is TRBV28, the J call TRBJ2-3, with TRBD2 matching over 13 bases. Germline loops: CDR1 MDHEN, CDR2 SYDVKM. Germline trimming cut 5 bases from V and 2 bases from J; bases unmatched to any gene: 7. This CDR3 has 17 residues. The CDR3 coding sequence is TGTGCCAGCAGTCCGGGACTAGCGGGGACCTTCACAGATACGCAGTATTTT. Protein sequence: CASSPGLAGTFTDTQYF.

The CDR3 protein is CASSQGTVSSDTQYF. Written as DNA, the CDR3 is TGTGCCAGCAGTCAGGGGACGGTCAGTTCGGATACGCAGTATTTT. V is TRBV6-6 and J is TRBJ2-3; D is possibly TRBD1 (6 bases). V lost 5 bases, J lost 6 bases, and 18 bases lay in between. This CDR3 spans 15 amino acids. Per the germline V gene, CDR1 is MNHNY and CDR2 is SVGAGI (reference sequence).

CDR3 protein: CSVEGLAGQSYNEQFF. The CDR3 nucleotides are TGCAGCGTTGAAGGGCTAGCGGGACAATCCTACAATGAGCAGTTCTTC. The chain recombines TRBV29-1 with TRBJ2-1; 9 bases are shared with TRBD2. This CDR3 spans 16 amino acids. After removal of 1 base from V and 1 base from J, the junction contained 5 bases not matched to a gene. CDR1 and CDR2 from the germline V gene are SQVTM and ANQGSEA.

The chain has TRBV5-5 and TRBJ2-1, with 7 bases fitting TRBD1. CDR1 SGHKS and CDR2 YYEKEE come from the germline V gene (reference sequence). With 4 bases clipped from V and 7 bases from J, the junction kept 8 bases outside the gene matches. The CDR3 consists of 14 residues. This CDR3 is CASSPSLTGNEQFF. As DNA, the CDR3 is TGTGCCAGCAGCCCCAGCCTGACAGGGAATGAGCAGTTCTTC.

The chain joins TRBV4-3 to TRBJ2-3; a possible D gene is TRBD1 (6 bases). The CDR3 is 16 amino acids. Looked up from germline, CDR1 is LGHNA and CDR2 is YSLEER. Between the trimmed V and J ends, which lost 0 bases and 2 bases, there was a span of 12 bases. The CDR3 loop is CASSQDYQGNTDTQYF. The CDR3, as DNA: TGCGCCAGCAGCCAAGATTATCAGGGGAACACAGATACGCAGTATTTT.

This rearrangement joins TRBV4-3 to TRBJ2-1, with D perhaps matching TRBD1 or TRBD2 (5 bases each). Germline CDR1 and CDR2: LGHNA and YSLEER. The CDR3 runs 17 residues. Trimming took off 4 bases at V and 7 bases at J, with 23 bases between the two ends. CDR3 nucleotide sequence: TGCGCCAGCAGCCGGGACCCATTTGGGAGCGAGAAGAATGAGCAGTTCTTC. Its translation is CASSRDPFGSEKNEQFF.

The chain combines TRBV2 with TRBJ1-2; D gene uncertain. Germline CDR1 and CDR2: SNHLY and FYNNEI. The germline V and J ends were trimmed by 4 bases and 5 bases, with 14 bases remaining between them. The CDR3 sequence is 14 residues long. The CDR3 DNA reads as TGTGCCAGCAGTGCAGACGCGTTGGGGTATGGCTACACCTTC. Its translation is CASSADALGYGYTF.